This is a list of T cell receptor beta chains from one sample in a study of T cell changes during pregnancy in multiple sclerosis. Profiling relied on immunoSEQ multiplex PCR, and the TCRdb table lists in-frame clones only, not all of them. In the table there are about 100,000 clones, around 93% of which are singletons. Sequences were derived from peripheral blood, sampled after pregnancy. The origin of the receptors is a female donor with multiple sclerosis, enrolled in a pregnancy study. The CDR3 runs from the conserved cysteine through the conserved F or W. Fields, in order: clone size, V gene, CDR3 protein. The size of a clone is reported for some rows only, either as once, few or many, or as a class for expanded clones.

once TRBV28 CASIVTGMNTGELFF
. TRBV6-5 CASSAREGTEAFF
. TRBV9 CASSAFDRGSTDTQYF
. TRBV29-1 CSTKGGGRNNEQFF
. TRBV7-6 CASIDGAGVTGELFF
. TRBV6-4 CASSAGTSGNEQFF
. TRBV28 CASSLGNRHRGYTF
few TRBV7-8 CASSLSPPGQRGNQPQHF
. TRBV27 CASSLFAGGETQYF
. TRBV5-1 CASSLTGQGAYNEQFF
once TRBV18 CASRPRGTSGSYEQYF
. TRBV21-1 CASSKSGRRTDTQYF
. TRBV27 CASRPRGLGYEQYF
few TRBV5-1 CASSWGTGTGDNEQFF
. TRBV20-1 CSALSTSEFF
. TRBV6-5 CASSYGPSGSYEQYF
. TRBV19 CASRTVSSGNTIYF
. TRBV5-1 CASSPPGTGIDEQYF
. TRBV4-3 CASSQDWAGGTDEQFF
. TRBV11-2 CASSEQMHYGYTF
. TRBV7-9 CASSSLGAGKNIQYF
. TRBV7-6 CASSTTGAFGTEAFF
once TRBV7-9 CASSGTTRGYNEQFF
. TRBV29-1 CSVGSGLRGETQYF
. TRBV30 CAWSPGLHQPQHF
. TRBV11-1 CASSSGTGYEQYF
once TRBV11-3 CASSPQTANTQYF
. TRBV19 CASSATILQDTYGYTF
. TRBV6-6 CASTQDRGGNTIYF
. TRBV10-2 CASSDNRAYEQFF
. TRBV30 CAWRIGSGYGYTF
. TRBV19 CATPDREVYEQYF
. TRBV9 CASSVSGSYNEQFF
. TRBV2 CASSEPPQGITTNEKLFF
. TRBV19 CASSRIRDKLNQPQHF
. TRBV28 CASSLRLAEQYF
. TRBV19 CASREQGDSQPQHF
. TRBV18 CASSPVISGTYNEQFF
. TRBV7-9 CATHRLSGVRTDTQYF
. TRBV28 CASSFAGSGNTIYF
once TRBV19 CASSAYRGLFGANVLTF